Reported below is one T cell receptor (beta chain). What it recognizes is unknown. The sample belongs to a study of T cells in localized non-small cell lung cancer. Study results and limitations: Highest T cell clonality was seen in uninvolved adjacent lung, surpassing that measured in tumor. Patients showing higher blood T cell density tended to see longer overall survival. Across samples, adjacent lung featured a median 57 of the top 100 tumor clones.

Assay: immunoSEQ multiplex PCR; the TCRdb copy retains only in-frame clones and omits some. The profile shows 65,000 or so clones, roughly 76% of them singletons. The sample consisted of PBMCs, taken before any cancer treatment. The sequence was obtained from a man aged 40 to 70 with stage II lung adenocarcinoma.

The CDR3 reads CASSIDRVNTEAFF. The CDR3 DNA follows: TGTGCCAGTAGTATTGACAGGGTGAACACTGAAGCTTTCTTT. The J gene is TRBJ1-1, the V gene TRBV19; 7 bases agree with TRBD1. Germline lookup yields CDR1 LNHDA and CDR2 SQIVND (reference sequence). Trimming cost V 3 bases and J 0 bases; bases outside gene matches: 1. The CDR3 is made up of 14 amino acids. The whole variable domain, remainder taken from reference TRBV19 and TRBJ1-1, is DGGITQSPKYLFRKEGQNVTLSCEQNLNHDAMYWYRQDPGQGLRLIYYSQIVNDFQKGDIAEGYSVSREKKESFPLTVTSAQKNPTAFYLCASSIDRVNTEAFFGQGTRLTVV.